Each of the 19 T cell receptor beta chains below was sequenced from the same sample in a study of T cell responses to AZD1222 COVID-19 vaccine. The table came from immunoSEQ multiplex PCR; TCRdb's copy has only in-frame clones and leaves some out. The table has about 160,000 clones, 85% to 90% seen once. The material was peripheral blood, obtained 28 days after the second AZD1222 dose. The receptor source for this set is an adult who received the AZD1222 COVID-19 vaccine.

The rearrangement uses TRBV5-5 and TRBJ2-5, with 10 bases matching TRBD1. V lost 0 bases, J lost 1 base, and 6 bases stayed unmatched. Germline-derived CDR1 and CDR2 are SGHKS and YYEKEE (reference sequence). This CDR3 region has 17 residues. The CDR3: CASSLGVGTGAQETQYF. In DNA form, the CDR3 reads TGTGCCAGCAGCTTGGGGGTGGGGACAGGGGCCCAAGAGACCCAGTACTTC.

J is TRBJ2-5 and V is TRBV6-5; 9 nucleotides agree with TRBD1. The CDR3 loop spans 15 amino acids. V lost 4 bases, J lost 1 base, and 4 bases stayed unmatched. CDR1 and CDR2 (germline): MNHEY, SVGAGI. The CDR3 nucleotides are TGTGCCAGCAGTTTACAGGGGGCTTCCCAAGAGACCCAGTACTTC. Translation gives CASSLQGASQETQYF.

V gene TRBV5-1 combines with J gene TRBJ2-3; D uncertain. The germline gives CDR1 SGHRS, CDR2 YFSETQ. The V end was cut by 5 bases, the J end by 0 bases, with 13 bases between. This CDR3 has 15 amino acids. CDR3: CASSYQQISTDTQYF. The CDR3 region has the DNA TGCGCCAGCAGTTACCAACAGATTAGCACAGATACGCAGTATTTT.

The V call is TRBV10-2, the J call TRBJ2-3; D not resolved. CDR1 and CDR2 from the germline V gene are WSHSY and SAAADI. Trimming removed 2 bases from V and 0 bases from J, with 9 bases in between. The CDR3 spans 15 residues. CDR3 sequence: CASSEILASTDTQYF. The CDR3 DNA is TGCGCCAGCAGTGAGATTCTGGCGAGCACAGATACGCAGTATTTT.

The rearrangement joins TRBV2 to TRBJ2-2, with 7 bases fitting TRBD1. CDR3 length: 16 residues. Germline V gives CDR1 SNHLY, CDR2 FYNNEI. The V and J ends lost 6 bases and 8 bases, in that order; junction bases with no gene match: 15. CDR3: CASSQLHRGSGGELFF. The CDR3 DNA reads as TGTGCCAGCAGCCAATTACACAGGGGTTCGGGTGGGGAGCTGTTTTTT. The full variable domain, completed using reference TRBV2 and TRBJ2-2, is EPEVTQTPSHQVTQMGQEVILRCVPISNHLYFYWYRQILGQKVEFLVSFYNNEISEKSEIFDDQFSVERPDGSNFTLKIRSTKLEDSAMYFCASSQLHRGSGGELFFGEGSRLTVL.

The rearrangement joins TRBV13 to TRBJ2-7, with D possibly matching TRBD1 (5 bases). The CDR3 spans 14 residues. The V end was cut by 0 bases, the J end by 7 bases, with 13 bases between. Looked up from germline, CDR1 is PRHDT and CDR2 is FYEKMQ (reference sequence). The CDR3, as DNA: TGTGCCAGCAGCTTAGGGCGTCCTGGGGCGGAGCAGTACTTC. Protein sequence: CASSLGRPGAEQYF.

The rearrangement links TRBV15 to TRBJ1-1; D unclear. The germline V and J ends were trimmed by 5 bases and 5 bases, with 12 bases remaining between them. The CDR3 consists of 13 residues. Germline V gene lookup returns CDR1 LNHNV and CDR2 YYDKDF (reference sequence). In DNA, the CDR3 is TGTGCCACCAGCTTAAACCTCGCTACTGAAGCTTTCTTT. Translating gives CATSLNLATEAFF. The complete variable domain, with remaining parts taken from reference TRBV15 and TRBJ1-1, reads DAMVIQNPRYQVTQFGKPVTLSCSQTLNHNVMYWYQQKSSQAPKLLFHYYDKDFNNEADTPDNFQSRRPNTSFCFLDIRSPGLGDTAMYLCATSLNLATEAFFGQGTRLTVV.

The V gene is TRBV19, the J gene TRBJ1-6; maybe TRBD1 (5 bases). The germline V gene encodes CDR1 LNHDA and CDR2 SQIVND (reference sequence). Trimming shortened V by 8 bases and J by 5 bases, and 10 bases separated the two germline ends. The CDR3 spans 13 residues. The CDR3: CASQGSHNSPLHF. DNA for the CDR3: TGTGCCAGTCAGGGATCCCATAATTCACCCCTCCACTTT.

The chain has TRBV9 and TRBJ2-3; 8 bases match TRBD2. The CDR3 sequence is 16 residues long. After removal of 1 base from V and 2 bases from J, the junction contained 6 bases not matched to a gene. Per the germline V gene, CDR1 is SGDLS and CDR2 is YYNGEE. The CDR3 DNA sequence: TGTGCCAGCAGCGTATTGACGGGGGGGGTCACAGATACGCAGTATTTT. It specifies CASSVLTGGVTDTQYF.

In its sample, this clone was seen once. In nucleotides, the CDR3 is TGCGCCAGCAGCCAAGAAGATTTGGGCAATCAGCCCCAGCATTTT. Protein product: CASSQEDLGNQPQHF. The rearrangement uses TRBV4-1 and TRBJ1-5; D not certain. CDR3 length: 15 residues. V shed 0 bases and J shed 2 bases, with 8 bases lying between them. Per the germline V gene, CDR1 is MGHRA and CDR2 is YSYEKL.

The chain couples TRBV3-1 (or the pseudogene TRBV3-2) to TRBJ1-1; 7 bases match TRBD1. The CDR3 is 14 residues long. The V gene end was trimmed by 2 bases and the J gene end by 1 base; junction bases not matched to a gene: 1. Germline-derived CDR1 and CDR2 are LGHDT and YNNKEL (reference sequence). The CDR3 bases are TGTGCCAGCAGCCAAAGGACAGGGAACACTGAAGCTTTCTTT. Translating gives CASSQRTGNTEAFF.

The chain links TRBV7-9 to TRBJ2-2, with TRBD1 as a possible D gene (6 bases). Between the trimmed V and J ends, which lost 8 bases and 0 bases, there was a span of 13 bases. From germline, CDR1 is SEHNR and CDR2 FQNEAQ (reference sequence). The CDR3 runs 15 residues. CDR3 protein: CASRHDRPNTGELFF. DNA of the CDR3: TGTGCCAGCCGACACGACAGGCCGAACACCGGGGAGCTGTTTTTT.

The CDR3 protein is CASSYSGQLYNSPLHF. CDR3 nucleotides: TGTGCCAGCAGTTACTCGGGACAGCTCTATAATTCACCCCTCCACTTT. This rearrangement joins TRBV6-5 to TRBJ1-6, with 7 bases fitting TRBD1. CDR1 MNHEY and CDR2 SVGAGI come from the germline V gene. V shed 0 bases and J 3 bases; nucleotides not matched to a gene: 2. The CDR3 spans 16 residues.

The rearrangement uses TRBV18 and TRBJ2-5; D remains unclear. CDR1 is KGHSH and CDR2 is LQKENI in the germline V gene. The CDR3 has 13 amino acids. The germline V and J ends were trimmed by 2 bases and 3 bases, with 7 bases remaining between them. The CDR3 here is CASSPGVEETQYF. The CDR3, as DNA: TGTGCCAGCTCACCAGGGGTAGAAGAGACCCAGTACTTC.

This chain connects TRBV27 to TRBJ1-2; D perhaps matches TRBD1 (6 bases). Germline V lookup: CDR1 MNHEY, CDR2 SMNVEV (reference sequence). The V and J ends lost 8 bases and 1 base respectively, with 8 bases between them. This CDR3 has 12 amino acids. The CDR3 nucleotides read TGTGCCAGCGGACAGATTAACTATGGCTACACCTTC. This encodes CASGQINYGYTF.

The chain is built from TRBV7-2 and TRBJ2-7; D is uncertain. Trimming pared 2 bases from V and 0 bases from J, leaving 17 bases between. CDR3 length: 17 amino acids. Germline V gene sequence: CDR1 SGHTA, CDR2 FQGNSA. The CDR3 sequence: CASSLRIGRTDSYEQYF. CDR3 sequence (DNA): TGTGCCAGCAGCTTACGGATTGGTCGGACGGACTCCTACGAGCAGTACTTC.

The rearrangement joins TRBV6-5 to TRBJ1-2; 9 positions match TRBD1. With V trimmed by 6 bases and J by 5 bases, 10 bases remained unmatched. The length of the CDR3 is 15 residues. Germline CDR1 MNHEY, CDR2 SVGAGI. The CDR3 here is CASSRQTGTGYGYTF. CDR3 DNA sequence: TGTGCCAGCAGCCGGCAAACCGGGACAGGGTATGGCTACACCTTC.

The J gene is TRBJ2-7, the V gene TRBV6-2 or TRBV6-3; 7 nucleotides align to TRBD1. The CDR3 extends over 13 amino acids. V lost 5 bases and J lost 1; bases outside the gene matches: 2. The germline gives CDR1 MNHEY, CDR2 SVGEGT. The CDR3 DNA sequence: TGTGCCAGCAGTCCGGACAGGTCCTACGAGCAGTACTTC. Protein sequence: CASSPDRSYEQYF.

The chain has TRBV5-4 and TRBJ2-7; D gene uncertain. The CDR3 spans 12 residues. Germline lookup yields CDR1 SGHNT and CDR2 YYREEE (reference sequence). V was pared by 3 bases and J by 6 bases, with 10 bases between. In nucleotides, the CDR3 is TGTGCCAGCAGCTCCTTTTCCGTCGAGCAGTACTTC. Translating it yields CASSSFSVEQYF. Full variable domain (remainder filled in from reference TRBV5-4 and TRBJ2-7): ETGVTQSPTHLIKTRGQQVTLRCSSQSGHNTVSWYQQALGQGPQFIFQYYREEENGRGNFPPRFSGLQFPNYSSELNVNALELDDSALYLCASSSFSVEQYFGPGTRLTVT.